A selection of T cell receptor beta chains follows, all from one sample in a study of blood T cell repertoires in COVID-19. The data were produced by immunoSEQ multiplex PCR, yet TCRdb's version contains in-frame clones alone and is incomplete. The sample comprises some 370,000 clones, over 80% of which are singletons, and approximately 5% rests with the top ten. The sample comprised PBMCs or T cells enriched from blood (not recorded which). The receptors shown here come from a woman aged 45-65 years who had recovered from COVID-19. Both conserved end residues are part of each CDR3. The D gene is left open where the match is weak. Only some rows state a clone size, as once, few, many or a class for expanded clones.

V gene: TRBV3-1/TRBV3-2; clone size: .; D gene: .; J gene: TRBJ1-1; CDR3 protein: CASSQGAMNTEAFF; CDR3 DNA: TGTGCCAGCAGCCAAGGGGCCATGAACACTGAAGCTTTCTTT
V gene: TRBV5-1; clone size: .; D gene: TRBD1; J gene: TRBJ2-7; CDR3 protein: CASSPGQVYEQYF; CDR3 DNA: TGCGCCAGCAGCCCGGGACAGGTCTACGAGCAGTACTTC
V gene: TRBV7-2; clone size: once; D gene: TRBD2; J gene: TRBJ2-3; CDR3 protein: CASSFERGLAGDVDTQYF; CDR3 DNA: TGTGCCAGCAGCTTCGAAAGAGGACTAGCGGGAGATGTCGATACGCAGTATTTT
V gene: TRBV7-8; clone size: .; D gene: .; J gene: TRBJ2-7; CDR3 protein: CASSLGSRDIYEQYF; CDR3 DNA: TGTGCCAGCAGCTTAGGGTCCCGGGACATCTACGAGCAGTACTTC
V gene: TRBV7-8; clone size: .; D gene: TRBD2; J gene: TRBJ2-3; CDR3 protein: CASSPVTGTSGNTDTQYF; CDR3 DNA: TGTGCCAGCAGCCCCGTGACCGGGACTAGCGGGAACACAGATACGCAGTATTTT
V gene: TRBV2; clone size: .; D gene: .; J gene: TRBJ2-3; CDR3 protein: CASSEVPGMTSTDTQYF; CDR3 DNA: TGTGCCAGCAGTGAAGTTCCCGGGATGACTAGCACAGATACGCAGTATTTT
V gene: TRBV27; clone size: .; D gene: TRBD2; J gene: TRBJ2-1; CDR3 protein: CASSFWTSGGHNEQFF; CDR3 DNA: TGTGCCAGCAGTTTCTGGACTAGCGGGGGCCACAATGAGCAGTTCTTC
V gene: TRBV9; clone size: .; D gene: .; J gene: TRBJ1-3; CDR3 protein: CASSVVSGSPNTIYF; CDR3 DNA: TGTGCCAGCAGCGTAGTTTCAGGGTCGCCAAACACCATATATTTT
V gene: TRBV9; clone size: .; D gene: .; J gene: TRBJ2-1; CDR3 protein: CASGGGLTHNEQFF; CDR3 DNA: TGTGCCAGCGGCGGCGGGTTGACCCACAATGAGCAGTTCTTC
V gene: TRBV4-2; clone size: few; D gene: .; J gene: TRBJ1-1; CDR3 protein: CASSQVAGENTEAFF; CDR3 DNA: TGTGCCAGCAGCCAGGTGGCGGGGGAGAACACTGAAGCTTTCTTT
V gene: TRBV19; clone size: .; D gene: TRBD2; J gene: TRBJ2-1; CDR3 protein: CASSIVWREYNEQFF; CDR3 DNA: TGTGCCAGTAGTATCGTCTGGCGGGAGTACAATGAGCAGTTCTTC
V gene: TRBV27; clone size: .; D gene: .; J gene: TRBJ2-3; CDR3 protein: CASSLFSTDTQYF; CDR3 DNA: TGTGCCAGCAGTTTATTTTCGACAGATACGCAGTATTTT
V gene: TRBV14; clone size: .; D gene: .; J gene: TRBJ1-1; CDR3 protein: CASSLTENTEAFF; CDR3 DNA: TGTGCCAGCAGTCTAACAGAGAACACTGAAGCTTTCTTT
V gene: TRBV6-5; clone size: .; D gene: .; J gene: TRBJ1-3; CDR3 protein: CASRRQGSSGNTIYF; CDR3 DNA: TGTGCCAGCCGGCGGCAGGGAAGTTCTGGAAACACCATATATTTT
V gene: TRBV27; clone size: .; D gene: TRBD1; J gene: TRBJ1-2; CDR3 protein: CASSLRQGANYGYTF; CDR3 DNA: TGTGCCAGCAGTTTGCGACAGGGGGCCAACTATGGCTACACCTTC
V gene: TRBV9; clone size: .; D gene: .; J gene: TRBJ1-1; CDR3 protein: CASSVGQKNTEAFF; CDR3 DNA: TGTGCCAGCAGCGTAGGTCAGAAGAACACTGAAGCTTTCTTT
V gene: TRBV5-6; clone size: .; D gene: .; J gene: TRBJ1-5; CDR3 protein: CASSLSGNQPQHF; CDR3 DNA: TGTGCCAGCAGCTTGAGCGGGAATCAGCCCCAGCATTTT
V gene: TRBV6-5; clone size: once; D gene: TRBD1; J gene: TRBJ2-7; CDR3 protein: CASTKTGGTSYEQYF; CDR3 DNA: TGTGCCAGCACTAAGACAGGGGGAACCTCCTACGAGCAGTACTTC
V gene: TRBV5-1; clone size: .; D gene: TRBD1; J gene: TRBJ2-7; CDR3 protein: CASSLGQGAREQYF; CDR3 DNA: TGCGCCAGCAGCTTGGGACAGGGGGCACGAGAGCAGTACTTC
V gene: TRBV30; clone size: .; D gene: TRBD1; J gene: TRBJ1-2; CDR3 protein: CAWSRGGLDYGYTF; CDR3 DNA: TGTGCCTGGAGTAGAGGGGGCCTTGACTATGGCTACACCTTC
V gene: TRBV30; clone size: .; D gene: TRBD2; J gene: TRBJ2-5; CDR3 protein: CAWGGREETQYF; CDR3 DNA: TGTGCCTGGGGGGGGAGGGAGGAGACCCAGTACTTC
V gene: TRBV11-3; clone size: .; D gene: .; J gene: TRBJ2-7; CDR3 protein: CASSSYYEQYF; CDR3 DNA: TGTGCCAGCAGCTCCTACTACGAGCAGTACTTC
V gene: TRBV13; clone size: few; D gene: .; J gene: TRBJ1-1; CDR3 protein: CASNYRRLGRDSSTEAFF; CDR3 DNA: TGTGCCAGCAATTACCGTCGACTCGGCAGGGACTCTTCCACTGAAGCTTTCTTT
V gene: TRBV7-2; clone size: .; D gene: .; J gene: TRBJ1-6; CDR3 protein: CASSLARVDNSPLHF; CDR3 DNA: TGTGCCAGCAGCTTAGCCAGGGTAGATAATTCACCCCTCCACTTT
V gene: TRBV7-2; clone size: .; D gene: TRBD2; J gene: TRBJ2-2; CDR3 protein: CASSSKTSGANTGELFF; CDR3 DNA: TGTGCCAGCAGCTCCAAGACTAGCGGTGCGAACACCGGGGAGCTGTTTTTT
V gene: TRBV4-3; clone size: few; D gene: .; J gene: TRBJ1-3; CDR3 protein: CASSRQRGGAGNTIYF; CDR3 DNA: TGCGCCAGCAGCCGGCAGAGGGGAGGGGCTGGAAACACCATATATTTT
V gene: TRBV7-2; clone size: .; D gene: TRBD1; J gene: TRBJ1-2; CDR3 protein: CASSGQGAVGYTF; CDR3 DNA: TGTGCCAGCAGCGGACAGGGGGCGGTTGGCTACACCTTC
V gene: TRBV14; clone size: .; D gene: .; J gene: TRBJ2-7; CDR3 protein: CASSLRVNEPYEQYF; CDR3 DNA: TGTGCCAGCAGCCTGAGGGTCAACGAGCCCTACGAGCAGTACTTC
V gene: TRBV2; clone size: .; D gene: TRBD1; J gene: TRBJ1-5; CDR3 protein: CASRTGLVGNQPQHF; CDR3 DNA: TGTGCCAGCAGGACAGGGTTAGTGGGCAATCAGCCCCAGCATTTT
V gene: TRBV5-1; clone size: .; D gene: .; J gene: TRBJ1-1; CDR3 protein: CASRVTENTEAFF; CDR3 DNA: TGCGCCAGCAGGGTAACAGAGAACACTGAAGCTTTCTTT